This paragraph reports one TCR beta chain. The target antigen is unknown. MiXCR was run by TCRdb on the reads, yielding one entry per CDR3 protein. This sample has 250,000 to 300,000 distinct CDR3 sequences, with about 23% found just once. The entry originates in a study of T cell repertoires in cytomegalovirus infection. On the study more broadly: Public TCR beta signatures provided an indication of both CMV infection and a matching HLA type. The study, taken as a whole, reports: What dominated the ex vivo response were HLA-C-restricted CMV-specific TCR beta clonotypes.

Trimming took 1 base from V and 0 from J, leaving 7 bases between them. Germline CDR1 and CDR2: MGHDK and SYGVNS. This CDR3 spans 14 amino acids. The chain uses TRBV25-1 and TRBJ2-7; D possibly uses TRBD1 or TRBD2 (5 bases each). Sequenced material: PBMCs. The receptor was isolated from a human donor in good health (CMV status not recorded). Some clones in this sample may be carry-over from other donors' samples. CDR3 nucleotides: TGTGCCAGCAGTGAATTTGGGGGCTCCTACGAGCAGTACTTC. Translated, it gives CASSEFGGSYEQYF.